This paragraph covers one T cell receptor beta chain sequence. Antigen: not known. Other nucleotide sequences from this sample produce the same CDR3. The CDR3 is made up of 13 amino acids. The V end lost 0 bases, the J end lost 4 bases, and 5 bases lay between the germline ends. Germline V gene lookup returns CDR1 MNHEY and CDR2 SVGAGI. Time point reported: pre-treatment sample, taken before nivolumab and TIL therapy. The tumor samples were excised metastases, mostly pleural nodules or supraclavicular lymph nodes. The source of the sample is a study of TIL therapy for anti-PD-1-resistant metastatic lung cancer. The immunoSEQ assay was v3. Sequencing was performed with immunoSEQ multiplex PCR; in TCRdb, only in-frame clones are kept and a portion is missing. The data show approximately 87,000 clones, less than 70% seen once. Notes on the study in general: The cohort had more treatment-naive, never-smoker and oncogene-addicted patients than typical.

This specimen was tumor tissue, taken at baseline. This sequence was found in a person aged 25-85 years with non-small cell lung cancer. The chain employs TRBV6-5 and TRBJ2-3, with D uncertain. The CDR3 here is CASSYSGADTQYF. CDR3 nucleotide sequence: TGTGCCAGCAGTTACTCGGGTGCAGATACGCAGTATTTT.